This TCR beta chain stems from a study of blood T cell repertoires in COVID-19. Across the study: The United States, Italy and Spain supplied acute and convalescent COVID-19 samples. In each case, the material was cDNA or gDNA derived from T cells, B-cell-depleted T cells, or PBMCs.

As handled by the study authors: Reference gene primers were amplified, and this amplification served to estimate nucleated cell counts. Clones were sequenced by immunoSEQ multiplex PCR, and TCRdb holds only the in-frame ones, with some missing. The V and J calls and clone size come from that table; D and trimming were worked out from the DNA. This sample yields 78,000 or so clones, of which around 83% are seen a single time; 6% to 7% belongs to the top ten. Per the germline V gene, CDR1 is LNHDA and CDR2 is SQIVND (reference sequence). This CDR3 is 15 amino acids long. The V end was cut by 4 bases, the J end by 11 bases, with 18 bases between.

This chain uses TRBV19 with TRBJ1-6; D gene uncertain. The specimen was peripheral blood. The sequence came from a woman in her fifties or sixties with acute or convalescent COVID-19. CDR3 DNA: TGTGCCAGTAGTAGTTGGGGAGTCGGCTTAACACCCCTCCACTTT. Translation: CASSSWGVGLTPLHF.